Described below is a single T cell receptor beta chain sequence and its context. Antigen: not known. Germline V CDR1 and CDR2: SGHKS, YYEKEE (reference sequence). Trimming at V came to 1 base and at J to 11 bases, leaving 11 bases not matched to a gene. This CDR3 comprises 14 residues. This record comes from a study of cytomegalovirus exposure and HLA in healthy donors. This PCR relied on a set of 60 Vbeta primers and 13 Jbeta primers. As processed by the authors: The authors later counted tens of millions of unique TCR beta chains, about 11 million of them shared. Data came from immunoSEQ multiplex PCR; TCRdb stores just in-frame clones and leaves some out. V and J calls and clone size come straight from that table; D and trimming were deduced from the DNA. The sample lists over 70,000 clones, around 80% occurring once. Findings of the study overall: Using a false discovery rate of 0.05, a later analysis showed that 16,951 TCR beta sequences were associated with HLA alleles. Previously analyzed data showed that most TCR beta V segments were productive at a frequency of about 90% or about 30%.

The receptor's source is a male donor in good health and CMV-seropositive. The sample was PBMCs. The chain links TRBV5-5 to TRBJ1-1, with 7 bases identical to TRBD1. CDR3 in DNA: TGTGCCAGCAGCTTGCAGCGACAGGGTTTGGGGGCTTTCTTT. Amino acids: CASSLQRQGLGAFF. Full variable domain (outside the CDR3, taken from reference TRBV5-5 and TRBJ1-1): DAGVTQSPTHLIKTRGQQVTLRCSPISGHKSVSWYQQVLGQGPQFIFQYYEKEERGRGNFPDRFSARQFPNYSSELNVNALLLGDSALYLCASSLQRQGLGAFFGQGTRLTVV.